Each of the 20 T cell receptor beta chains below was sequenced from the same sample in a study of identifying expanded T cells in peripheral blood. Clones were sequenced by immunoSEQ multiplex PCR, and TCRdb holds only the in-frame ones, with some missing. The sample gives about 78,000 clones, around 89% of which show up once; 19% is in the top ten. Sequencing was done on a sample of blood. All receptors derive from a person aged 18 to 75 in good health.

This chain connects TRBV28 to TRBJ2-4, with D tentatively TRBD1 or TRBD2 (5 bases each). From germline, CDR1 is MDHEN and CDR2 SYDVKM. Trimming removed 6 bases at V and 6 bases at J, with 15 bases between. The CDR3 loop spans 14 amino acids. CDR3 loop: CASSDRDGLNIQYF. The CDR3 DNA follows: TGTGCCAGCAGCGACCGGGACGGACTAAACATTCAGTACTTC.

This chain joins TRBV5-6 and TRBJ2-7, with D unresolved. Germline lookup yields CDR1 SGHDT and CDR2 YYEEEE. Trimming stripped 1 base from V and 6 bases from J, with 14 bases between. There are 14 residues in the CDR3. The CDR3 DNA sequence: TGTGCCAGCAGCTTGACGGCAGGTTCCCTCGAGCAGTACTTC. The encoded protein is CASSLTAGSLEQYF.

The genes are TRBV11-3 and TRBJ2-2; D gene uncertain. CDR3 size: 16 residues. The germline CDR1 and CDR2 sequences are SGHNT and YENEEA. V dropped 10 bases and J dropped 0 bases, with 18 bases sitting between them. The CDR3, as DNA: TGTGCCACCTCTTCCCGACGGGCGCCGAACACCGGGGAGCTGTTTTTT. It yields the protein CATSSRRAPNTGELFF.

This clone was found once. The V and J genes are TRBV5-1 and TRBJ2-7, with D perhaps TRBD2 (7 bases). Per germline, CDR1 SGHRS and CDR2 YFSETQ. The CDR3 spans 15 residues. Trimming left V 3 bases short and J 2 bases short, with 15 bases between. The CDR3 is CASSWGGGRTYEQYF. The CDR3 DNA is TGCGCCAGCAGCTGGGGGGGCGGCAGGACCTACGAGCAGTACTTC.

The CDR3 DNA follows: TGTGCCATCAGGCCGGGGGCTTCGCCAACCTCCACTCACACCATATATTTT. Protein product: CAIRPGASPTSTHTIYF. J is TRBJ1-3 and V is TRBV10-3; a weak D match, TRBD1 (6 bases). V lost 6 bases to trimming and J lost 8 bases, with 26 bases between them. CDR1 ENHRY and CDR2 SYGVKD come from the germline V gene. The CDR3 contains 17 residues.

The chain links TRBV27 to TRBJ1-2; 7 bases align to TRBD1. J gave up 3 bases and V 6 bases, and 10 bases lay outside the gene matches. This CDR3 is 15 amino acids long. Germline assignment: CDR1 MNHEY and CDR2 SMNVEV (reference sequence). The CDR3 DNA reads TGTGCCAGCAGCCGGACAGGAAGTTTCGACTATGGCTACACCTTC. The encoded protein is CASSRTGSFDYGYTF.

The genes are TRBV2 and TRBJ2-5; TRBD2 matches at 10 bases. The J segment lost 0 bases and the V segment lost 3 bases, leaving 7 bases of the junction unmatched. CDR3 size: 17 residues. Looked up from germline, CDR1 is SNHLY and CDR2 is FYNNEI. CDR3 protein: CASSEHTAGGYQETQYF. CDR3 DNA: TGTGCCAGCAGTGAGCACACAGCGGGGGGGTACCAAGAGACCCAGTACTTC.

V and J are TRBV15 and TRBJ2-5, with TRBD2 matching 7 bases. Germline CDR1 and CDR2: LNHNV and YYDKDF (reference sequence). The ends lost 5 bases at V and 2 bases at J; junction bases unmatched: 2. The CDR3 consists of 13 residues. For the CDR3, the DNA is TGTGCCACCAGCCCGCGGGGGCAAGAGACCCAGTACTTC. It is translated as CATSPRGQETQYF.

The chain carries TRBV28 and TRBJ2-7; TRBD2 might be the D (6 bases). The germline V gene encodes CDR1 MDHEN and CDR2 SYDVKM. The V end lost 11 bases, the J end lost 0 bases, and 17 bases lay between the germline ends. The CDR3 is 14 amino acids. CDR3 protein: CAAYRAGNSYEQYF. CDR3 coding DNA: TGTGCCGCATACCGGGCGGGGAACTCCTACGAGCAGTACTTC.

This rearrangement joins TRBV29-1 to TRBJ2-7, with D tentatively TRBD2 (8 bases). Germline loops: CDR1 SQVTM, CDR2 ANQGSEA. CDR3 size: 13 residues. Between the trimmed V and J ends, which lost 7 bases and 2 bases, there was a span of 15 bases. CDR3 sequence (DNA): TGCAGCGCCGGGGGGGACAGAACCTACGAGCAGTACTTC. It is translated as CSAGGDRTYEQYF.

This clone showed up just once. The V and J genes are TRBV27 and TRBJ2-1, with TRBD2 matching 10 bases. V dropped 3 bases and J dropped 7; count of bases not matched to a gene: 6. The CDR3 consists of 15 residues. CDR1 is MNHEY, CDR2 SMNVEV, per germline (reference sequence). The CDR3 loop reads CASSLSSGGFNEQFF. In DNA form, the CDR3 reads TGTGCCAGCAGTTTGTCTAGCGGGGGTTTTAATGAGCAGTTCTTC.

The chain couples TRBV19 to TRBJ2-5; TRBD2 is a possible D gene (5 bases). V was cut by 7 bases and J by 2 bases, with 11 bases left in between. The CDR3 consists of 13 residues. Germline CDR1 and CDR2: LNHDA and SQIVND (reference sequence). The CDR3 loop is CASKGEGQETQYF. The CDR3 region has the DNA TGTGCCAGTAAAGGAGAGGGTCAAGAGACCCAGTACTTC.

This chain links TRBV5-1 with TRBJ1-2, with D uncertain. The CDR3 is 14 residues long. The V end was cut by 4 bases, the J end by 2 bases, with 12 bases between. Germline V gene lookup returns CDR1 SGHRS and CDR2 YFSETQ. CDR3 nucleotides: TGCGCCAGCAGCGCACAAGCACCAAACTATGGCTACACCTTC. It is translated as CASSAQAPNYGYTF.

The rearrangement links TRBV4-1 to TRBJ1-2, with 9 positions matching TRBD1. In germline, CDR1 is MGHRA, CDR2 YSYEKL. V lost 3 bases and J lost 7; bases outside the gene matches: 6. This CDR3 contains 14 residues. CDR3 in amino acids: CASSQTQGAPGYTF. The CDR3 DNA sequence: TGCGCCAGCAGCCAGACACAGGGGGCGCCTGGCTACACCTTC.

The V call is TRBV7-9, the J call TRBJ1-1; 7 bases are shared with TRBD1. CDR1 and CDR2 from the germline V gene are SEHNR and FQNEAQ (reference sequence). V lost 5 bases and J lost 3; bases outside the gene matches: 9. This CDR3 contains 15 residues. The CDR3: CASSPLGQDYTEAFF. In nucleotides, the CDR3 is TGTGCCAGCAGCCCCTTAGGACAGGACTACACTGAAGCTTTCTTT.

CDR3 sequence: CASSPGTGKQPQHF. DNA of the CDR3: TGTGCCAGCTCACCCGGGACAGGGAAACAGCCCCAGCATTTT. This chain joins TRBV18 and TRBJ1-5; 9 bases align to TRBD1. Germline CDR1 KGHSH, CDR2 LQKENI. There are 14 residues in the CDR3. The trim removed 3 bases at V and 7 bases at J, leaving 4 bases unmatched.

In DNA, the CDR3 is TGTGCCAGCAGCGGGGGGAGCTACACAGATACGCAGTATTTT. Translated: CASSGGSYTDTQYF. The rearrangement links TRBV9 to TRBJ2-3, with D possibly being TRBD1 or TRBD2 (5 bases each). The V end was cut by 3 bases, the J end by 2 bases, with 10 bases between. Germline loops: CDR1 SGDLS, CDR2 YYNGEE. The CDR3 covers 14 residues.

This chain links TRBV5-4 with TRBJ2-2, with TRBD1 matching over 9 bases. Losses at the gene ends were 4 bases for V and 6 bases for J; bases not matched to a gene: 7. Germline V gene sequence: CDR1 SGHNT, CDR2 YYREEE (reference sequence). The CDR3 has 15 amino acids. CDR3 residues: CASSPGTGIAGELFF. DNA of the CDR3: TGTGCCAGCAGCCCAGGGACAGGGATTGCCGGGGAGCTGTTTTTT.

V gene TRBV9 combines with J gene TRBJ2-5, with 8 bases identical to TRBD2. CDR1 and CDR2 from the germline V gene are SGDLS and YYNGEE. J was trimmed by 4 bases and V by 4 bases; bases with no gene match: 9. There are 15 residues in the CDR3. Here the CDR3 DNA reads TGTGCCAGCAGCTTGTCCGGGACTAGGGGAGAGACCCAGTACTTC. This gives the protein CASSLSGTRGETQYF.

This clone is a singleton in its sample. The chain carries TRBV5-6 and TRBJ2-5; D might be TRBD1 (6 bases). The CDR3 spans 18 residues. The V gene's germline CDR1 is SGHDT and CDR2 YYEEEE. Trimming left V 3 bases short and J 3 bases short, with 24 bases between. The CDR3 loop is CASSWNLSPGTKEETQYF. In DNA form, the CDR3 reads TGTGCCAGCAGCTGGAACCTAAGCCCCGGGACAAAGGAAGAGACCCAGTACTTC. The full variable domain, rest sourced from reference TRBV5-6 and TRBJ2-5, is DAGVTQSPTHLIKTRGQQVTLRCSPKSGHDTVSWYQQALGQGPQFIFQYYEEEERQRGNFPDRFSGHQFPNYSSELNVNALLLGDSALYLCASSWNLSPGTKEETQYFGPGTRLLVL.